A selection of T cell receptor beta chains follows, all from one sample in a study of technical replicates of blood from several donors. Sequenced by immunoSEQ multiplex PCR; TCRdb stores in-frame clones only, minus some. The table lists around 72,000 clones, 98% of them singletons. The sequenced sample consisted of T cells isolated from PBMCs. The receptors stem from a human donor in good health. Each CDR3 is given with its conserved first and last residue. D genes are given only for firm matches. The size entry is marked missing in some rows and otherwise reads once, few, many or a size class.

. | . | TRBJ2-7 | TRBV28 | CASSLGSFEQYF | TGTGCCAGCAGTCTGGGGAGTTTCGAGCAGTACTTC
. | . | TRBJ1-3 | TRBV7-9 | CASSAPGNTIYF | TGTGCCAGCAGCGCCCCCGGGAACACCATATATTTT
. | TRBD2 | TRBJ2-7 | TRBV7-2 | CASSLVAGVYEQYF | TGTGCCAGCAGCTTGGTAGCGGGGGTCTACGAGCAGTACTTC
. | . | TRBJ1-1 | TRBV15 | CATSIQGNTEAFF | TGTGCCACCAGTATACAGGGAAACACTGAAGCTTTCTTT
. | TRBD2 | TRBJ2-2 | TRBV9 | CASSVAGGYTGELFF | TGTGCCAGCAGCGTAGCGGGAGGATACACCGGGGAGCTGTTTTTT
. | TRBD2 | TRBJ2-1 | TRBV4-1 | CASSQGAGDAYNEQFF | TGCGCCAGCAGCCAAGGAGCGGGAGACGCCTACAATGAGCAGTTCTTC
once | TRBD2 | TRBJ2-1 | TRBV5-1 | CASSILAGGPYEQFF | TGCGCCAGCAGCATACTAGCGGGAGGGCCTTATGAGCAGTTCTTC
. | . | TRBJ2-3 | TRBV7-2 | CASSWGTENPSTDTQYF | TGTGCCAGCAGTTGGGGCACGGAGAATCCTAGCACAGATACGCAGTATTTT
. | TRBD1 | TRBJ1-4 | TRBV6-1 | CASTDRGQEKLFF | TGTGCCAGCACGGACAGGGGACAGGAAAAACTGTTTTTT
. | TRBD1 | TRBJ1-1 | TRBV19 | CASSIARTGDTEAFF | TGTGCCAGTAGTATAGCAAGGACAGGGGACACTGAAGCTTTCTTT
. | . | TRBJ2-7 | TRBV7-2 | CASSLFEGLVDEQYF | TGTGCCAGCAGCTTATTTGAGGGATTGGTAGACGAGCAGTACTTC
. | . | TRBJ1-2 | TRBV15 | CATSRGPGKIYTF | TGTGCCACCAGCAGAGGTCCAGGGAAGATATACACCTTC
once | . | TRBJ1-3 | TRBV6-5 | CASSSRSGNTIYF | TGTGCCAGCAGTTCTAGATCTGGAAACACCATATATTTT
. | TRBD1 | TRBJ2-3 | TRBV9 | CASSPAGTGGADTQYF | TGTGCCAGCAGCCCGGCAGGGACAGGGGGCGCAGATACGCAGTATTTT
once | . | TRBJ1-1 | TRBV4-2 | CASSQPGWRNTEAFF | TGTGCCAGCAGCCAACCAGGGTGGAGGAACACTGAAGCTTTCTTT
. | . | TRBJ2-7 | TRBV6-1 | CASSVQGRDEQYF | TGTGCCAGCAGTGTTCAGGGGCGGGACGAGCAGTACTTC
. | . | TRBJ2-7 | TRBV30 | CAWSRGNEQYF | TGTGCCTGGAGTAGGGGTAACGAGCAGTACTTC
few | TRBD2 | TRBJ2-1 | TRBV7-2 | CASRTSGRAYNEQFF | TGTGCCAGCAGAACTAGCGGGAGGGCCTACAATGAGCAGTTCTTC
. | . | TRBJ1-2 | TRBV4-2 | CASSQVSAGVYTF | TGTGCCAGCAGCCAAGTTTCGGCGGGCGTCTACACCTTC
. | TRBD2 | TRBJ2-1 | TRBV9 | CASSVRASGYNEQFF | TGTGCCAGCAGCGTACGGGCTAGCGGTTACAATGAGCAGTTCTTC
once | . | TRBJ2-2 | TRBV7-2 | CASSSTGTPNTGELFF | TGTGCCAGCAGCTCCACCGGGACTCCGAACACCGGGGAGCTGTTTTTT
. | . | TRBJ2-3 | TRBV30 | CAWNTYLDTQYF | TGTGCCTGGAATACTTACCTAGATACGCAGTATTTT
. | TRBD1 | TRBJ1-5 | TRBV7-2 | CASSLDRGGQPQHF | TGTGCCAGCAGCTTAGACAGGGGGGGCCAGCCCCAGCATTTT
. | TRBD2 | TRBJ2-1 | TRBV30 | CAWSSWAGVHEQFF | TGTGCCTGGAGTTCGTGGGCGGGAGTACATGAGCAGTTCTTC
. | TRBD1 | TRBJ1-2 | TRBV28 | CASRQGQGIPSSGYTF | TGTGCCAGCAGACAGGGACAGGGGATCCCATCAAGTGGCTACACCTTC
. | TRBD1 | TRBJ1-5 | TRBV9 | CASSTGTGSNQPQHF | TGTGCCAGCAGCACAGGGACAGGCTCCAATCAGCCCCAGCATTTT
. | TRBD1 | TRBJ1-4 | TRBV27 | CASSLRLGQINEKLFF | TGTGCCAGCAGTTTACGTCTGGGACAGATTAATGAAAAACTGTTTTTT
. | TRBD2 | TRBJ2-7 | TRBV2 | CASSVWSGLAGDEQYF | TGTGCCAGCAGTGTCTGGTCGGGACTAGCGGGGGACGAGCAGTACTTC
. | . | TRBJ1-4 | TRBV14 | CASSQVGEGREKLFF | TGTGCCAGCAGCCAAGTGGGGGAGGGACGAGAAAAACTGTTTTTT
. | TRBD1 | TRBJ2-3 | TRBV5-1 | CASSWGQGASGRTDTQYF | TGCGCCAGCAGCTGGGGACAGGGGGCGAGCGGGCGCACAGATACGCAGTATTTT
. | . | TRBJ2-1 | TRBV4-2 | CASSQEREQFF | TGTGCCAGCAGCCAAGAACGGGAGCAGTTCTTC
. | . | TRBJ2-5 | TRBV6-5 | CASSYSLLDSETQYF | TGTGCCAGCAGTTACTCCCTACTAGATTCGGAGACCCAGTACTTC
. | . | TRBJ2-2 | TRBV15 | CATSKTGKGTGELFF | TGTGCCACCAGCAAGACCGGGAAGGGAACCGGGGAGCTGTTTTTT
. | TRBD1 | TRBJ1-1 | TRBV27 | CASRRGLGTGNTEAFF | TGTGCCAGCAGAAGGGGACTCGGGACAGGGAACACTGAAGCTTTCTTT
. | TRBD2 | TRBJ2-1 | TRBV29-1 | CSVQAGDLYNEQFF | TGCAGCGTTCAAGCGGGAGATCTCTACAATGAGCAGTTCTTC
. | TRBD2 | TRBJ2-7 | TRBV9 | CASSVDLAGTQYF | TGTGCCAGCAGCGTAGATCTAGCGGGGACGCAGTACTTC
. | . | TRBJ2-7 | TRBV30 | CAWSIGGKGYEQYF | TGTGCCTGGAGTATCGGGGGTAAAGGCTACGAGCAGTACTTC
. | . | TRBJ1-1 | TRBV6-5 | CASSYQTEAFF | TGTGCCAGCAGTTATCAAACTGAAGCTTTCTTT
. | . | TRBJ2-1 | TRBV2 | CASSEALEQFF | TGTGCCAGCAGTGAAGCGTTAGAGCAGTTCTTC
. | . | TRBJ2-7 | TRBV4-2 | CASSQEGWETYEQYF | TGTGCCAGCAGCCAAGAGGGCTGGGAGACCTACGAGCAGTACTTC
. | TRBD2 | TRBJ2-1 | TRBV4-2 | CASSQAREGLGNEQFF | TGTGCCAGCAGCCAAGCCCGGGAGGGCCTTGGCAATGAGCAGTTCTTC
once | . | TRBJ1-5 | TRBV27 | CASSLWGGQPQHF | TGTGCCAGCAGTTTATGGGGAGGTCAGCCCCAGCATTTT
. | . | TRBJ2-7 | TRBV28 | CASRLNSYEQYF | TGTGCCAGCAGACTCAATTCCTACGAGCAGTACTTC
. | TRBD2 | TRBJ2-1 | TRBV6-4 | CASSDPGLAGDNEQFF | TGTGCCAGCAGTGATCCGGGACTAGCGGGAGACAATGAGCAGTTCTTC
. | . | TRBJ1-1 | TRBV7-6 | CASSLAGGSAEAFF | TGTGCCAGCAGCTTAGCGGGGGGAAGCGCTGAAGCTTTCTTT
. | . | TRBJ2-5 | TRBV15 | CATSSIGRETQYF | TGTGCCACCAGCAGCATTGGGCGAGAGACCCAGTACTTC
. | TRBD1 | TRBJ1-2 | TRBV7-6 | CASSLTTGGVGYTF | TGTGCCAGCAGCTTGACAACAGGGGGGGTTGGCTACACCTTC
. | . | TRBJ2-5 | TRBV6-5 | CASRSTAYQETQYF | TGTGCCAGCAGGAGCACAGCCTACCAAGAGACCCAGTACTTC
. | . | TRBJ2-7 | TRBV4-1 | CASSRTPSSYEQYF | TGCGCCAGCAGCCGGACTCCCAGCTCCTACGAGCAGTACTTC
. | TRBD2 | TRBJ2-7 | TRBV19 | CASSITLSFSGTSYEQYF | TGTGCCAGTAGTATCACCCTCTCTTTTAGCGGGACATCCTACGAGCAGTACTTC
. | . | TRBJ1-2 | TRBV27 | CASSLRGGNYGYTF | TGTGCCAGCAGTTTACGGGGGGGCAACTATGGCTACACCTTC
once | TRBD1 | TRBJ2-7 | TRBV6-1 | CASRLMTGEEQYF | TGTGCCAGCAGGCTTATGACAGGGGAAGAGCAGTACTTC
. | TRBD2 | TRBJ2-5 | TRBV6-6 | CASSPLAGGETQYF | TGTGCCAGCAGTCCGTTAGCGGGAGGAGAGACCCAGTACTTC
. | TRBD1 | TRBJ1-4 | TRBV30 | CAWSVNRGREKLFF | TGTGCCTGGAGTGTGAACAGGGGAAGAGAAAAACTGTTTTTT
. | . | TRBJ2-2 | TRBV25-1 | CASSESPGTGELFF | TGTGCCAGCAGTGAGTCACCCGGTACCGGGGAGCTGTTTTTT
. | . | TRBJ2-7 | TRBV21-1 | CASSKFPGLAALQGVEQYF | TGTGCCAGCAGCAAATTCCCGGGACTAGCGGCCCTACAGGGGGTCGAGCAGTACTTC
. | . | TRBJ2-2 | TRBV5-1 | CASSRDHWGSSGELFF | TGCGCCAGCAGCCGGGATCATTGGGGATCCTCCGGGGAGCTGTTTTTT
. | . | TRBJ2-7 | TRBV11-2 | CASSSIRYEQYF | TGTGCCAGCAGCTCCATTAGATACGAGCAGTACTTC
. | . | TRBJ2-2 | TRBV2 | CASVQRAYTGELFF | TGTGCCAGCGTCCAGCGGGCGTACACCGGGGAGCTGTTTTTT
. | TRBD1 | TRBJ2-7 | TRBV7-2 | CASSSGQGYYEQYF | TGTGCCAGCAGCTCCGGACAGGGATACTACGAGCAGTACTTC